These 6 T cell receptor beta chains were all obtained from the same sample, sequenced in a study of blood T cells in healthy people across ages. A second PCR of 7 to 11 cycles used a sample-barcoded 5' primer and a J-beta primer mix. TCRdb called the 5' RACE reads again in MiXCR, with one record for every CDR3 protein. The top ten clones hold roughly 14% of a sample with hundreds of thousands of distinct CDR3 sequences, approximately 30% of them seen once. Sequenced: blood. These receptors came from a woman older than 75 in good health.

There are a few counts of this clonotype. The chain links TRBV12-3 or TRBV12-4 to TRBJ1-1; D uncertain. The CDR3 has 11 residues. V lost 6 bases and J lost 11, with 13 bases in between. Written as DNA, the CDR3 is TGTGCCAGCAGGGAATGCTTAGGGGCTTTCTTT. Its protein product is CASRECLGAFF.

As for this clonotype: A single base separates this from a much larger clone, so it may be a read error. The chain has TRBV20-1 and TRBJ2-4; no definite D call. This CDR3 comprises 11 residues. Germline V gene data show CDR1 as DFQATT and CDR2 as SNEGSKA (reference sequence). This CDR3 is CRRLAKNIQYF. DNA of the CDR3: TGCAGGAGGCTAGCCAAAAACATTCAGTACTTC.

The V and J genes are TRBV4-1 and TRBJ2-7; maybe TRBD2 (6 bases). Germline V lookup: CDR1 MGHRA, CDR2 YSYEKL. The CDR3 is 15 amino acids. V dropped 3 bases and J dropped 7 bases, with 19 bases sitting between them. CDR3 DNA sequence: TGCGCCAGCAGCCAGGGACTGGCGGGGAGCAATGAGCAGTACTTC. Translation: CASSQGLAGSNEQYF.

About this clonotype itself: This may come from a read error, since a much larger clone is one base off. The CDR3 loop reads CRASGGRETQYF. In DNA form, the CDR3 reads TGCAGGGCTAGCGGAGGGAGGGAGACCCAGTACTTC. The chain carries TRBV20-1 and TRBJ2-7; 7 nucleotides match TRBD2. The J call may be incorrect, as the DNA end agrees better with TRBJ2-5. This CDR3 region has 12 residues. Germline V gene data show CDR1 as DFQATT and CDR2 as SNEGSKA (reference sequence).

This clonotype was picked up many times. The V call is TRBV6-5, the J call TRBJ2-3; TRBD2 matches at 12 bases. The CDR3 length is 20 residues. Germline V CDR1 and CDR2: MNHEY, SVGAGI. With 3 bases clipped from V and 1 base from J, the junction kept 14 bases outside the gene matches. This chain's CDR3 is CASSYQASGGAAAGTDTQYF. CDR3 nucleotides: TGTGCCAGCAGTTATCAGGCTAGCGGGGGGGCCGCGGCGGGCACAGATACGCAGTATTTT.

This clonotype was detected once. A much larger clonotype is one base distant, so this may be a read error. As the CDR3 is not closed by the conserved phenylalanine or tryptophan, this likely results from a read error. The chain couples TRBV18 to TRBJ1-2, with 8 bases aligning to TRBD1. The germline gives CDR1 KGHSH, CDR2 LQKENI. Trimming took 1 base from V and 3 from J; bases not matched to a gene: 4. The CDR3 has 15 amino acids. DNA for the CDR3: TGTGCCAGCTCACCACTCGGACAGGGCGACTATGGCTACACCGTC. This gives the protein CASSPLGQGDYGYTV.